This T cell receptor beta chain was retrieved from a study of blood T cell repertoires in COVID-19. Background on the study: Sites in the United States, Italy and Spain provided acute and convalescent COVID-19 samples. Sources were T cells, B-cell-depleted T cells, or PBMCs; the material itself was cDNA or gDNA.

In the source study's methods: Amplified reference gene primers provided the basis for estimating nucleated cell counts. Assay: immunoSEQ multiplex PCR; the TCRdb copy retains only in-frame clones and omits some. V and J calls and clone size come straight from that table; D and trimming were deduced from the DNA. The table lists 140,000 or so clones, roughly 80% of them singletons, with 7% to 9% in the top ten. CDR3 length: 16 amino acids. The germline V gene encodes CDR1 LGHDT and CDR2 YNNKEL (reference sequence). The V segment lost 4 bases and the J segment 5 bases; nucleotides outside the gene matches: 12.

The receptor's source is a man aged 45-65 years with active or convalescent COVID-19. The sample taken for sequencing was peripheral blood. This chain uses TRBV3-1 (or the pseudogene TRBV3-2) with TRBJ1-1; the match to TRBD1 covers 8 bases. The CDR3 DNA reads TGTGCCAGCAGCCTAGGAACGCAGGGGGCGTGGACTGAAGCTTTCTTT. This sequence encodes CASSLGTQGAWTEAFF.